This T cell receptor (beta chain) originates from a study of blood T cell repertoires in COVID-19 (TCRdb year 2020). For the wider study: The collaborator samples originated in the United States, Italy and Spain and spanned the acute and convalescent phases of COVID-19. The sample metadata nearly always contained a de-identified subject ID, COVID-19 status, age in years and sex. The repertoires were released in a freely available public database meant as a resource for research on the immune response to SARS-CoV-2. The samples were drawn from two sources: the first 160 participants of the ongoing ImmuneRACE study, and 950 to 1,500 subjects contributed by 6 global collaborators. Subjects who had been exposed to COVID-19, were actively infected with it, or had recovered from it provided the deeply sampled blood TCRbeta repertoires that made up the dataset. HLA class I and class II types, where available, came from metadata supplied by the sample provider rather than from assay-based typing. The material from the prospective study consisted of cDNA or gDNA derived from T cells, B-cell-depleted T cells, or PBMCs.

The cysteine opens and the phenylalanine closes a CDR3 of 18 amino acids. Only the CDR3 region is kept as DNA, spanning 54 bases read in frame from base 1. CDR1 and CDR2 are read off the germline V gene as SGHAT and FQNNGV. V is shortened by 2 bases, J by 9 bases, and the region joining them spans 26 bases. Points the paper makes about the study in general: Clinical and demographic metadata were provided uncurated, with the amount varying by source and participant.

In Seattle, one collaborating source enrolled patients while the infection was active and tracked those patients longitudinally over the course of disease. Collaborating institutions collected whole blood in K2EDTA tubes following their own protocols. For TCRbeta analysis, collaborators shipped samples in one of three forms: frozen whole blood, isolated PBMCs, or DNA extracted from either of those sample types. TCRbeta CDR3 regions were amplified from genomic DNA using the immunoSEQ Assay, a bias-controlled multiplex PCR. Per the source publication's procedure: The number of nucleated cells in each sample was estimated from the amplification of reference gene primers within the assay. To quantify the absolute abundance of each unique TCRbeta CDR3 rearrangement, sequence reads were collapsed and filtered. For each sample, productive Simpson clonality was calculated as the square root of Simpson's diversity index over productive rearrangements. TCRdb holds this immuneACCESS table with in-frame rearrangements only. Some clones are missing; in checked studies, unresolved V genes explain under half, and the rest has no known cause. The V and J calls and the clone size are those of that table, but D and trimming were determined from the DNA. The sample has 300,000 or so clones on record, 91% of them singletons. The ten largest clonotypes hold about 2.2% of the sample.

A word on this clone: Its antigen is currently not known. There are no base qualities to consult, and no much larger clone falls within one base.

The rearranged segments are TRBV11-2 and TRBJ2-1; possibly the D gene is TRBD2, per 6 matching bases. What was sequenced was peripheral blood. The receptor's source is a woman aged 25 to 39 with COVID-19, enrolled during active disease. The sequence in DNA is TGTGCCAGCAGCTTAAGGGGCGGGGCAGGTTGGTTAACCAGTGAGCAGTTCTTC. Translated, this gives CASSLRGGAGWLTSEQFF. Beyond the CDR3, the reference TRBV11-2 and TRBJ2-1 genes provide the residues; the full variable domain reads: EAGVAQSPRYKIIEKRQSVAFWCNPISGHATLYWYQQILGQGPKLLIQFQNNGVVDDSQLPKDRFSAERLKGVDSTLKIQPAKLEDSAVYLCASSLRGGAGWLTSEQFFGPGTRLTVL.